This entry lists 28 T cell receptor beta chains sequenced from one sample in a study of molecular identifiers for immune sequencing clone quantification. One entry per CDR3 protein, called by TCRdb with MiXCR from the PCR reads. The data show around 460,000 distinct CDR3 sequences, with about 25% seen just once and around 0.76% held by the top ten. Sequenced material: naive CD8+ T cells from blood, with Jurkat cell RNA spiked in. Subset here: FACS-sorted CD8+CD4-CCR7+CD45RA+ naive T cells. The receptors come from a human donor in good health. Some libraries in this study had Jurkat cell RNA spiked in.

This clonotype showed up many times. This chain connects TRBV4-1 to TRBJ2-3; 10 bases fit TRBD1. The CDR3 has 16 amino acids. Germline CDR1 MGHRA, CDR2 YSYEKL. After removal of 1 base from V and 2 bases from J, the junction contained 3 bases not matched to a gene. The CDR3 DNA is TGCGCCAGCAGCCAAGGGACAGGGGGGATCACAGATACGCAGTATTTT. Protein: CASSQGTGGITDTQYF.

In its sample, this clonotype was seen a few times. This chain's CDR3 is CSASNYRRGGVEQYF. CDR3 bases: TGCAGTGCTAGCAATTACCGCAGGGGCGGAGTGGAGCAGTACTTC. This rearrangement joins TRBV20-1 to TRBJ2-7, with a tentative D call TRBD1 (6 bases). CDR1 and CDR2 from the germline V gene are DFQATT and SNEGSKA (reference sequence). Trimming left V 3 bases short and J 7 bases short, with 22 bases between. There are 15 residues in the CDR3.

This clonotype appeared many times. CDR3 nucleotide sequence: TGTGCCAGTAGCCGGGACAGAAATTCACCCCTCCACTTT. As protein: CASSRDRNSPLHF. J is TRBJ1-6 and V is TRBV19; 7 bases line up with TRBD1. Trimming at V came to 6 bases and at J to 7 bases, leaving 3 bases not matched to a gene. Germline CDR1 is LNHDA and CDR2 is SQIVND (reference sequence). The CDR3 runs to 13 residues.

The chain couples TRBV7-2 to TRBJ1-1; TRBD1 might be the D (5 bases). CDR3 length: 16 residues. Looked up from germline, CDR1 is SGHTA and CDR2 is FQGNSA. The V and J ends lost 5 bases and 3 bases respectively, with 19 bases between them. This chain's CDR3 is CASSPPPGNGYTEAFF. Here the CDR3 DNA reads TGTGCCAGCAGCCCCCCTCCAGGGAACGGGTACACTGAAGCTTTCTTT.

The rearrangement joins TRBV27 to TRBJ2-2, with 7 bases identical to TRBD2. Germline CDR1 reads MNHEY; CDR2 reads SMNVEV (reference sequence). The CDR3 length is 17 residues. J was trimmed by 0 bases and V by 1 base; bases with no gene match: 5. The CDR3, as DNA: TGTGCCAGCAGTTTATTCAGCGGGACGGCGAACACCGGGGAGCTGTTTTTT. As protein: CASSLFSGTANTGELFF.

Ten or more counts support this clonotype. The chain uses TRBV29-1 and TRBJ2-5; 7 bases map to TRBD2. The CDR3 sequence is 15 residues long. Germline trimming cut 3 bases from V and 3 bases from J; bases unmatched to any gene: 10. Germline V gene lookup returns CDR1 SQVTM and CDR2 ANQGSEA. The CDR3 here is CSVEPAGTPKETQYF. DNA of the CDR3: TGCAGCGTTGAGCCAGCGGGGACTCCTAAAGAGACCCAGTACTTC.

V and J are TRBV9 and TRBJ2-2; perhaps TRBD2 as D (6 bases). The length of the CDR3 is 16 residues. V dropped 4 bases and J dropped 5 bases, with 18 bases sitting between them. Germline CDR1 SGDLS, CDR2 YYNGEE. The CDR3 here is CASSSTGTRPTGELFF. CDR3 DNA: TGTGCCAGCAGCTCCACCGGGACTCGACCTACCGGGGAGCTGTTTTTT.

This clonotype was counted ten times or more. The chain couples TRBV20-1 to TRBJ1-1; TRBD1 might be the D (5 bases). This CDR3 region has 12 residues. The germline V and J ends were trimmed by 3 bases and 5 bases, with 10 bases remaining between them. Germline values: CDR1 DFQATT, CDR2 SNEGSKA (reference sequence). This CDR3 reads CSASPGLTEAFF. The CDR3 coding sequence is TGCAGTGCTAGCCCAGGGTTAACTGAAGCTTTCTTT.

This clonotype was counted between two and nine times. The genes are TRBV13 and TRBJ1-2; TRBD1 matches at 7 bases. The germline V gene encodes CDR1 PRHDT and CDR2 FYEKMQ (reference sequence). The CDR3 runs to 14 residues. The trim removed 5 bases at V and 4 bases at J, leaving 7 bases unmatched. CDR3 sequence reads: CASSTRTGSYGYTF. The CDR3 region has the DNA TGTGCCAGCAGCACCCGGACAGGATCCTATGGCTACACCTTC. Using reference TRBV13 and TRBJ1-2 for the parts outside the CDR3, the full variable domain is AAGVIQSPRHLIKEKRETATLKCYPIPRHDTVYWYQQGPGQDPQFLISFYEKMQSDKGSIPDRFSAQQFSDYHSELNMSSLELGDSALYFCASSTRTGSYGYTFGSGTRLTVV.

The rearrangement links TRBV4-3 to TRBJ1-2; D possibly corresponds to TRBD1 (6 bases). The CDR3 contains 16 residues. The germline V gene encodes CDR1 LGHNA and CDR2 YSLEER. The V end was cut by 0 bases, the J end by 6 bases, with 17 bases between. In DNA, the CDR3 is TGCGCCAGCAGCCAAGACAGGGGAAGTATGTCGGATGGCTACACCTTC. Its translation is CASSQDRGSMSDGYTF.

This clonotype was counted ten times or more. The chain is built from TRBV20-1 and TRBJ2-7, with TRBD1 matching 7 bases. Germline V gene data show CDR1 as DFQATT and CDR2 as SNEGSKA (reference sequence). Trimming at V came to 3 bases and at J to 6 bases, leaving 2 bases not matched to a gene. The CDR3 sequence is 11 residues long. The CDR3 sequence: CSARTGSEQYF. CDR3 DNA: TGCAGTGCTAGGACAGGGAGCGAGCAGTACTTC.

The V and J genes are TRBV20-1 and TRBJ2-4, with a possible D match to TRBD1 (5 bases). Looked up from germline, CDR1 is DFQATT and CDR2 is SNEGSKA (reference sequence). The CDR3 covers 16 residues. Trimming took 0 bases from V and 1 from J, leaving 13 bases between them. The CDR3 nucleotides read TGCAGTGCTAGAGATTCCCAGGGCCTGGCCAAAAACATTCAGTACTTC. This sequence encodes CSARDSQGLAKNIQYF.

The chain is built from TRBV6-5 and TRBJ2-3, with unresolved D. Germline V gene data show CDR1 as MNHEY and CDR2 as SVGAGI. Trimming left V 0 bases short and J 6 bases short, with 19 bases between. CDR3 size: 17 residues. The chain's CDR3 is CASSYSSLAIPPDTQYF. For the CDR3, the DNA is TGTGCCAGCAGTTACTCTTCTTTGGCGATTCCCCCGGATACGCAGTATTTT.

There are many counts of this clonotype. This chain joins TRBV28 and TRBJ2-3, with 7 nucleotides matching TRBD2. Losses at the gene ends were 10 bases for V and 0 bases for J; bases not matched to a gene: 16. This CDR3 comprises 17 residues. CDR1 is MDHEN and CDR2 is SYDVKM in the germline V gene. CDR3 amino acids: CATLSGREYTSTDTQYF. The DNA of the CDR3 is TGTGCCACCCTGTCCGGGCGGGAGTACACTAGCACAGATACGCAGTATTTT.

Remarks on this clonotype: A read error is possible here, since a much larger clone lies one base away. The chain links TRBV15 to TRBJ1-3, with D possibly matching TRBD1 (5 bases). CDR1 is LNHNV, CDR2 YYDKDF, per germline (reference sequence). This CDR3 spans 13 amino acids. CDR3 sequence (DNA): TGTGCCACCAGCAGCAGGGTTGGAAACACCATATGTTTT. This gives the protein CATSSRVGNTICF.

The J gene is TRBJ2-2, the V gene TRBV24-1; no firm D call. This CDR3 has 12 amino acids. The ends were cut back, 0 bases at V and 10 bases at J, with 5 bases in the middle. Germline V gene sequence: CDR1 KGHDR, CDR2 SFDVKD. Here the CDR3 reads CATSDLREELFF. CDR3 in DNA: TGTGCCACCAGTGATTTGCGAGAGGAGCTGTTTTTT.

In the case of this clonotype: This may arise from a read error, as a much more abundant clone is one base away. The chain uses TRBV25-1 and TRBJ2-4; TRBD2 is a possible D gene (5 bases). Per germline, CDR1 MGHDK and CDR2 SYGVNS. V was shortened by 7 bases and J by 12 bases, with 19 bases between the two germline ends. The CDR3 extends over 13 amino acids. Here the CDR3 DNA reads TGTGCCAGCAACCTACCCCTGAGGGTGGCTCAGTACTTC. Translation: CASNLPLRVAQYF.

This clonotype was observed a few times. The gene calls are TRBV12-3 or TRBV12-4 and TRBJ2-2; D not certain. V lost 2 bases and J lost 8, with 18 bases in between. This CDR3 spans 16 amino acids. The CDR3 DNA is TGTGCCAGCAGTTTAATTTGGTCGGGTGAATCTGGGGAGCTGTTTTTT. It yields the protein CASSLIWSGESGELFF.

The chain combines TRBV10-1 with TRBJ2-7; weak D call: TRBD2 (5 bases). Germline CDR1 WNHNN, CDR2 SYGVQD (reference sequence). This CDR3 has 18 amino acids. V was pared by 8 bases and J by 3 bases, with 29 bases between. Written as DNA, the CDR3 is TGCGCCAGCCGCGCACGGAGGAGGCTCAGCCGACCGAACTACGAGCAGTACTTC. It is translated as CASRARRRLSRPNYEQYF.

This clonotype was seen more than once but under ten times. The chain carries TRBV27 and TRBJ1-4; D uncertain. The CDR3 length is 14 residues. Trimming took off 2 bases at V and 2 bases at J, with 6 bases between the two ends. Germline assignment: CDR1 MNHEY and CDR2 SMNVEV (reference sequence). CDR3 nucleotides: TGTGCCAGCAGTTTAGCGGGGACTAATGAAAAACTGTTTTTT. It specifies CASSLAGTNEKLFF. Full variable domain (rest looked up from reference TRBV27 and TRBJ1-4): EAQVTQNPRYLITVTGKKLTVTCSQNMNHEYMSWYRQDPGLGLRQIYYSMNVEVTDKGDVPEGYKVSRKEKRNFPLILESPSPNQTSLYFCASSLAGTNEKLFFGSGTQLSVL.

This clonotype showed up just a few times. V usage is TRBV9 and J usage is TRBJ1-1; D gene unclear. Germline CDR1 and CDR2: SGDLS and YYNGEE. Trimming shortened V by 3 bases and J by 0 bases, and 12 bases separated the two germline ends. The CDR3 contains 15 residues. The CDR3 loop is CASSGADLMNTEAFF. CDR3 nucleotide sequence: TGTGCCAGCAGCGGAGCGGACTTAATGAACACTGAAGCTTTCTTT.

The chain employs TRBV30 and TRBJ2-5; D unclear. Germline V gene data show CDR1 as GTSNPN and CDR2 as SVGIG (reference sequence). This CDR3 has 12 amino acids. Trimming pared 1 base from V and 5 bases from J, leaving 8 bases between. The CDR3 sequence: CAWSGGAETQYF. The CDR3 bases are TGTGCCTGGAGTGGGGGTGCGGAGACCCAGTACTTC.

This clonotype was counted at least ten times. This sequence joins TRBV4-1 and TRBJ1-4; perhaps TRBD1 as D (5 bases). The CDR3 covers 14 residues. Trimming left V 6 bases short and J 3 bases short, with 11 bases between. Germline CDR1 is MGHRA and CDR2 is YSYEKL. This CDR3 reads CASRPGLANEKLFF. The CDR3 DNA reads TGCGCCAGCAGACCAGGGTTGGCTAATGAAAAACTGTTTTTT.

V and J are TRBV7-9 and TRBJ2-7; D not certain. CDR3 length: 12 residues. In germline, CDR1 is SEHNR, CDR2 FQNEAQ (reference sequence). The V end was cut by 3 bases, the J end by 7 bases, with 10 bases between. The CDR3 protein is CASSLREQEQYF. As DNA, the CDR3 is TGTGCCAGCAGCTTGAGAGAGCAGGAGCAGTACTTC.

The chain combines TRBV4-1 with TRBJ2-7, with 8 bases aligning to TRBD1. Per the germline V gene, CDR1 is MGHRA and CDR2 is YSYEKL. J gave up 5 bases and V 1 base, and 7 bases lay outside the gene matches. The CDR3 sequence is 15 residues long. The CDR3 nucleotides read TGCGCCAGCAGCCAAGGACCGGGACAGGCGCACGAGCAGTACTTC. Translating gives CASSQGPGQAHEQYF.

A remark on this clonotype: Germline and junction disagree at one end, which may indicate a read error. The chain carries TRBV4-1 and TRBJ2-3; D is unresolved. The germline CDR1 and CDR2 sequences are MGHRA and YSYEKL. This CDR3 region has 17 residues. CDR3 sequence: CAGSQVEGSYSTDTQYF. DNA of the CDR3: TGCGCCGGCAGCCAAGTCGAAGGGTCATATTCAACAGATACGCAGTATTTT.

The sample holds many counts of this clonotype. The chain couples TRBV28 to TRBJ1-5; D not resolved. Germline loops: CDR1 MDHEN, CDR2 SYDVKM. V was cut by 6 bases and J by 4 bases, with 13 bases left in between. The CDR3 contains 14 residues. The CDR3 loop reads CASSLHRRNQPQHF. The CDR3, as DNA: TGTGCCAGCAGCTTACACCGGAGAAATCAGCCCCAGCATTTT.

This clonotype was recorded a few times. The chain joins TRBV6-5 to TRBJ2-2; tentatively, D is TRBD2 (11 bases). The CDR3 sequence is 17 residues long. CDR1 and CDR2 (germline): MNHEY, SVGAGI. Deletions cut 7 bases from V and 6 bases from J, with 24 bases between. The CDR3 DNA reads TGTGCCAGCACGGCTCTAGCGGGAGGACAGGGGGCCGGGGAGCTGTTTTTT. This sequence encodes CASTALAGGQGAGELFF.